This TCR beta chain stems from a study of shared clonotypes between healthy human individuals (dated by TCRdb to 2018 to 2021). Broadly, across the study: A couple of women and a few men aged 18 to 49 years were included in the cohort. Different laboratories and diverse techniques were used to prepare libraries and sequence TCR repertoires, to increase sequencing depth and limit assay-specific biases. Blood TCR repertoires of roughly 5 healthy adults were deeply sequenced to estimate repertoire size and the extent of clonotype sharing between individuals. Between about 0.94 and 8.9 billion PBMCs per donor were obtained by leukapheresis. What the research found in general, with its limitations: The small number of donors limited the genetic and exposure-history diversity represented. Only blood was sampled, and tissue TCR repertoires likely differ from those in blood. Based on pairwise subsampling, the degree of clonotype sharing among donors was expected to be affected by sequencing depth.

Using the deep immunoSEQ assay, TCR CDR3 regions were amplified from genomic DNA by multiplex PCR. Genomic DNA extracted from each cell subset was distributed evenly over all wells of several immunoSEQ 96-well plates, and each plate served as one replicate. For unsorted PBMC, approximately 300 ng of genomic DNA, equivalent to about 30,000 T cell genomes, went into each replicate PCR. Unsorted PBMC genomic DNA was sequenced across ten immunoSEQ deep assay plates. The purified libraries were quantified using a Qubit 3.0 fluorometer, sized with a Bioanalyzer 2100, and then quantified again using the KAPA Library Quantification kit. Every immunoSEQ 96-well plate was sequenced on a dedicated single-read 150-cycle Illumina NextSeq 550 flow cell. The authors processed their data as follows. The immunoSEQ output contained only junctional sequences without quality scores, so filtering could not match that applied to full-length reads. To assign V/J genes and CDR3, sequences were annotated against IMGT germline references using PyIR, a Python wrapper for IgBLAST v1.9. Reads were filtered out if the reads had weak V/J assignments (E-value above 1e-6), no CDR3, stop codons, out-of-frame junctions, or ambiguous translated residues. V3J clonotypes were defined by identical inferred V gene, J gene, and CDR3 amino acid sequence. Percentage overlap between repertoires was computed as shared unique clonotypes divided by the size of the smaller repertoire. Repertoire richness was assessed with RTK rarefaction, the Chao1 estimator, and Recon v2.1 estimates of unobserved clonotypes. Sourced from immuneACCESS, this table was stored by TCRdb with only in-frame sequences that have V and J called. A share of the clones is absent; for the studies checked, an unresolved V gene accounts for under half, and the remainder has no known explanation. Clonal size and the V and J genes are those of that table, whereas D and trimming came from the DNA. Across this sample there are 450,000 to 500,000 clones, with more than 65% seen only once. Roughly an eighth of the sample comes from the top ten.

As concerns this clone: The specificity of this receptor is unknown. Nothing much larger sits one base from this clone, and base qualities are not available.

The donors were healthy, HIV-negative adults with no recently reported acute infections or vaccinations. All donors were Caucasian adults living in Nashville, Tennessee, USA. For unsorted samples, 100 million or so PBMCs were counted, and genomic DNA was extracted using the QIAamp DNA Blood Mini kit. Blood was collected by leukapheresis, and PBMCs were isolated by Ficoll-Histopaque density gradient centrifugation and then cryopreserved in liquid nitrogen vapor phase. The germline ends are 18 bases apart after V is trimmed by 1 base and J by 2 bases. From the cysteine through the phenylalanine, the CDR3 covers 17 amino acids. The retained sequence is limited to the CDR3, 51 bases, with the frame set at the first base. As encoded in the germline V gene, CDR1 is SGHTA while CDR2 is FQGNSA.

This clonotype originated in a woman aged 35 to 49 in good health. Some clones in this sample may be carry-over from other donors' samples. Sequenced sample: PBMCs. The sequence is built from TRBV7-2 and TRBJ2-7; the D region possibly corresponds to TRBD2 (5 bases align). The DNA sequence is as follows: TGTGCCAGCAGCTTAGGGCTAGCCCCCGGAGCCCCCTACGAGCAGTACTTC. Its protein is CASSLGLAPGAPYEQYF. When the CDR3 is completed using the reference TRBV7-2 and TRBJ2-7 genes on either side, the full variable domain is GAGVSQSPSNKVTEKGKDVELRCDPISGHTALYWYRQSLGQGLEFLIYFQGNSAPDKSGLPSDRFSAERTGGSVSTLTIQRTQQEDSAVYLCASSLGLAPGAPYEQYFGPGTRLTVT.